A selection of T cell receptor beta chains follows, all from one sample in a study of somatic mutations in cytotoxic T cells in rheumatoid arthritis. Assay: immunoSEQ multiplex PCR; the TCRdb copy retains only in-frame clones and omits some. The data show 13,000 or so clones, more than 75% seen once. The sequenced sample consisted of CD8+ T cells sorted from blood. These receptors were obtained from an adult with rheumatoid arthritis. Both conserved end residues are part of each CDR3. The order of the fields is clone size, J gene, V gene, D gene, CDR3 protein, CDR3 DNA. The D gene is left open where the match is weak. A row's size may be missing; if present it is once, few, many or a size class.

clone size: -; J gene: TRBJ2-5; V gene: TRBV2; D gene: -; CDR3 protein: CASSGVDRETQYF; CDR3 DNA: TGTGCCAGCAGTGGGGTCGATCGGGAGACCCAGTACTTC
clone size: -; J gene: TRBJ2-3; V gene: TRBV4-1; D gene: TRBD2; CDR3 protein: CASSQTSGSTDTQYF; CDR3 DNA: TGCGCCAGCAGCCAAACTAGCGGGAGCACAGATACGCAGTATTTT
clone size: -; J gene: TRBJ2-3; V gene: TRBV9; D gene: TRBD1; CDR3 protein: CASSSATGGGTDTQYF; CDR3 DNA: TGTGCCAGCAGCTCCGCGACAGGGGGTGGCACAGATACGCAGTATTTT
clone size: -; J gene: TRBJ2-7; V gene: TRBV29-1; D gene: -; CDR3 protein: CSVVGASSYEQYF; CDR3 DNA: TGCAGCGTTGTGGGTGCGAGCTCCTACGAGCAGTACTTC
clone size: few; J gene: TRBJ2-7; V gene: TRBV2; D gene: -; CDR3 protein: CASRPTFRRTSSSYEQYF; CDR3 DNA: TGTGCCAGCAGACCCACATTCCGCAGGACTTCATCCTCCTACGAGCAGTACTTC
clone size: once; J gene: TRBJ2-7; V gene: TRBV5-1; D gene: TRBD1; CDR3 protein: CASSPTGQGGEQYF; CDR3 DNA: TGCGCCAGCAGCCCAACCGGACAGGGCGGGGAGCAGTACTTC
clone size: -; J gene: TRBJ1-4; V gene: TRBV6-4; D gene: -; CDR3 protein: CPQANEKLFF; CDR3 DNA: TGTCCCCAGGCTAATGAAAAACTGTTTTTT
clone size: -; J gene: TRBJ1-2; V gene: TRBV27; D gene: -; CDR3 protein: CASSLRKVGYGYTF; CDR3 DNA: TGTGCCAGCAGTTTAAGGAAGGTTGGCTATGGCTACACCTTC
clone size: -; J gene: TRBJ1-1; V gene: TRBV6-4; D gene: TRBD1; CDR3 protein: CASRGTGDTEAFF; CDR3 DNA: TGTGCCAGCAGGGGGACAGGGGACACTGAAGCTTTCTTT
clone size: -; J gene: TRBJ1-4; V gene: TRBV29-1; D gene: -; CDR3 protein: CSVEKPGEKLFF; CDR3 DNA: TGCAGCGTTGAAAAACCGGGGGAAAAACTGTTTTTT
clone size: -; J gene: TRBJ2-5; V gene: TRBV7-9; D gene: -; CDR3 protein: CASSWERRQETQYF; CDR3 DNA: TGTGCCAGCAGCTGGGAGCGGAGGCAAGAGACCCAGTACTTC
clone size: -; J gene: TRBJ2-7; V gene: TRBV7-9; D gene: -; CDR3 protein: CATGGGNEQYF; CDR3 DNA: TGTGCCACCGGGGGCGGGAACGAGCAGTACTTC